The 25 T cell receptor beta chains presented below share a single source sample, sequenced in a study of blood T cell repertoires in COVID-19. Generated by immunoSEQ multiplex PCR, the TCRdb table keeps only in-frame clones and is missing some. The sample consists of roughly 500,000 clones, around nine tenths of them appearing once. The sequenced material came from PBMCs or T cells enriched from blood (not recorded which). Receptors were obtained from a woman aged 35 to 49 who had recovered from COVID-19.

This clone was recorded a few times. Other DNA sequences in the sample encode the same CDR3. This chain joins TRBV18 and TRBJ1-3; D is possibly TRBD1 (5 bases). Trimming removed 2 bases from V and 0 bases from J, with 5 bases in between. The V gene's germline CDR1 is KGHSH and CDR2 LQKENI. This CDR3 contains 14 residues. The CDR3: CASSPDSSGNTIYF. The CDR3 DNA reads as TGTGCCAGCTCACCAGACAGCTCTGGAAACACCATATATTTT.

The chain recombines TRBV19 with TRBJ2-1; TRBD2 aligns across 9 bases. The length of the CDR3 is 16 residues. V lost 3 bases, J lost 7 bases, and 10 bases stayed unmatched. Germline CDR1 reads LNHDA; CDR2 reads SQIVND (reference sequence). The CDR3 loop is CASSMSGGRARNEQFF. The CDR3 nucleotides read TGTGCCAGTAGTATGTCGGGCGGGAGGGCAAGGAATGAGCAGTTCTTC.

The chain joins TRBV21-1 to TRBJ2-7; the table names TRBD1, a call not compared with the DNA. TRBV21-1 is deemed a pseudogene. The CDR3 has 14 residues. The CDR3 coding sequence is TGTGCCAGCAGCTACCGGGACACCCCCTACGAGCAGTACTTC. Protein product: CASSYRDTPYEQYF.

The chain couples TRBV19 to TRBJ1-4; perhaps TRBD1 as D (6 bases). The V end lost 8 bases, the J end lost 4 bases, and 17 bases lay between the germline ends. CDR3 length equals 15 residues. Germline V CDR1 and CDR2: LNHDA, SQIVND (reference sequence). The CDR3 here is CASSRTATNNEKLFF. CDR3 nucleotide sequence: TGTGCCAGTTCGAGGACAGCCACGAATAATGAAAAACTGTTTTTT.

There are a few counts of this clone. This chain uses TRBV7-2 with TRBJ2-3; 15 nucleotides line up with TRBD2. The J segment lost 4 bases and the V segment lost 5 bases, leaving 7 bases of the junction unmatched. CDR3 length equals 17 residues. Per germline, CDR1 SGHTA and CDR2 FQGNSA. The CDR3 sequence is CASSNLGLAGGADTQYF. The CDR3 region has the DNA TGTGCCAGCAGCAACCTGGGACTAGCGGGAGGTGCAGATACGCAGTATTTT.

V usage is TRBV2 and J usage is TRBJ1-5; D gene unclear. This CDR3 comprises 14 residues. V was shortened by 2 bases and J by 1 base, with 6 bases between the two germline ends. Germline values: CDR1 SNHLY, CDR2 FYNNEI. CDR3 in DNA: TGTGCCAGCAGTGAATTCGAGAGCAATCAGCCCCAGCATTTT. Protein sequence: CASSEFESNQPQHF.

This rearrangement joins TRBV18 to TRBJ2-5; D might be TRBD2 (5 bases). V lost 2 bases and J 2 bases, leaving 9 bases between the germline ends. The germline V gene has CDR1 KGHSH and CDR2 LQKENI. This CDR3 has 14 residues. The CDR3, as DNA: TGTGCCAGCTCACCAATCGGGGAACAAGAGACCCAGTACTTC. This encodes CASSPIGEQETQYF. Full variable domain (missing parts from reference TRBV18 and TRBJ2-5): NAGVMQNPRHLVRRRGQEARLRCSPMKGHSHVYWYRQLPEEGLKFMVYLQKENIIDESGMPKERFSAEFPKEGPSILRIQQVVRGDSAAYFCASSPIGEQETQYFGPGTRLLVL.

This chain uses TRBV27 with TRBJ1-1; D is unclear. This CDR3 comprises 14 residues. Germline V gene sequence: CDR1 MNHEY, CDR2 SMNVEV (reference sequence). Trimming pared 5 bases from V and 3 bases from J, leaving 13 bases between. The chain's CDR3 is CASSRAGSHTEAFF. For the CDR3, the DNA is TGTGCCAGCAGTAGAGCGGGGTCTCACACTGAAGCTTTCTTT.

This clone was seen a single time. V is TRBV6-5 and J is TRBJ2-7; 8 nucleotides agree with TRBD1. Germline CDR1 is MNHEY and CDR2 is SVGAGI. Trimming at V came to 7 bases and at J to 2 bases, leaving 7 bases not matched to a gene. The CDR3 extends over 14 amino acids. The CDR3 sequence: CASTPRTGTYEQYF. In DNA form, the CDR3 reads TGTGCCAGCACCCCCCGGACAGGGACCTACGAGCAGTACTTC.

This clone was recorded at least ten times. The V call is TRBV2, the J call TRBJ2-7; TRBD2 is a possible D gene (5 bases). Trimming left V 11 bases short and J 7 bases short, with 24 bases between. The CDR3 covers 14 residues. Germline CDR1 is SNHLY and CDR2 is FYNNEI. The CDR3 protein is CASRELPPLREQYF. For the CDR3, the DNA is TGTGCCTCCCGGGAACTCCCACCCCTGAGAGAGCAGTACTTC.

The chain joins TRBV10-3 to TRBJ2-2, with 9 positions matching TRBD2. V dropped 0 bases and J dropped 6; count of bases not matched to a gene: 11. This CDR3 is built from 18 residues. Germline V gives CDR1 ENHRY, CDR2 SYGVKD. This CDR3 is CAISESGAGGPQAGELFF. CDR3 DNA: TGTGCCATCAGTGAGTCGGGGGCGGGAGGGCCCCAAGCCGGGGAGCTGTTTTTT.

This chain connects TRBV19 to TRBJ1-2, with unresolved D. Deletions cut 7 bases from V and 0 bases from J, with 9 bases between. The CDR3 contains 13 residues. CDR1 LNHDA and CDR2 SQIVND come from the germline V gene (reference sequence). The CDR3 region has the DNA TGTGCCAGTACCTACTCGGCTAACTATGGCTACACCTTC. It translates to CASTYSANYGYTF.

The chain carries TRBV6-2 or TRBV6-3 and TRBJ1-2; D gene uncertain. The CDR3 spans 13 residues. CDR1 and CDR2 from the germline V gene are MNHEY and SVGEGT. Trimming shortened V by 5 bases and J by 8 bases, and 15 bases separated the two germline ends. CDR3 amino acids: CASSDPPTGGYTF. The CDR3 DNA is TGTGCCAGCAGTGACCCTCCGACTGGGGGCTACACCTTC.

This sequence joins TRBV9 and TRBJ2-5; D possibly corresponds to TRBD2 (6 bases). The CDR3 is made up of 15 amino acids. Germline V gene lookup returns CDR1 SGDLS and CDR2 YYNGEE. The germline V and J ends were trimmed by 2 bases and 5 bases, with 16 bases remaining between them. The CDR3 nucleotides read TGTGCCAGCAGCGTGGTAGGGAGGTGGGGGGAGACCCAGTACTTC. This codes for CASSVVGRWGETQYF.

This sequence joins TRBV7-8 and TRBJ1-4; D is perhaps TRBD1 (6 bases). Germline lookup yields CDR1 SGHVS and CDR2 FQNEAQ. The CDR3 totals 16 residues. V lost 4 bases, J lost 4 bases, and 16 bases lay in between. The CDR3 region is CASSSYRDPHNEKLFF. DNA for the CDR3: TGTGCCAGCAGCTCCTACAGGGACCCCCATAATGAAAAACTGTTTTTT.

This clone was picked up a small number of times. The J gene is TRBJ2-2, the V gene TRBV25-1, with 7 bases lining up with TRBD1. The CDR3 contains 15 residues. The germline gives CDR1 MGHDK, CDR2 SYGVNS. V lost 3 bases and J lost 4; bases outside the gene matches: 5. The CDR3 nucleotides read TGTGCCAGCAGTGAGGCGACAGGGCGCACCGGGGAGCTGTTTTTT. This codes for CASSEATGRTGELFF.

The genes are TRBV27 and TRBJ1-5; D might be TRBD1 (6 bases). The CDR3 has 16 amino acids. From germline, CDR1 is MNHEY and CDR2 SMNVEV (reference sequence). Trimming stripped 4 bases from V and 7 bases from J, with 20 bases between. The CDR3 DNA reads TGTGCCAGCAGTTCGGGGAGGGGGGAAAAGGGCCAGCCCCAGCATTTT. Translated, it gives CASSSGRGEKGQPQHF.

The rearrangement uses TRBV30 and TRBJ2-5; 7 bases agree with TRBD1. The CDR3 length is 14 residues. CDR1 and CDR2 (germline): GTSNPN, SVGIG (reference sequence). Trimming cost V 3 bases and J 1 base; bases outside gene matches: 5. The CDR3 bases are TGTGCCTGGAGCACAAACAGGGGCCAAGAGACCCAGTACTTC. This translates into CAWSTNRGQETQYF.

The V call is TRBV7-8, the J call TRBJ1-1; 8 bases are a match to TRBD1. This CDR3 has 14 residues. Germline V gene data show CDR1 as SGHVS and CDR2 as FQNEAQ. V was clipped by 7 bases and J by 0 bases; unmatched bases: 4. CDR3 DNA: TGTGCCAGCACCATACAGGGGGTGAACACTGAAGCTTTCTTT. Its protein product is CASTIQGVNTEAFF.

This chain connects TRBV7-2 to TRBJ2-5; weak D call: TRBD1 (5 bases). The CDR3 consists of 14 residues. Trimming shortened V by 1 base and J by 3 bases, and 9 bases separated the two germline ends. Germline CDR1 SGHTA, CDR2 FQGNSA. For the CDR3, the DNA is TGTGCCAGCAGCTTAGGGGTCAGGGAAGAGACCCAGTACTTC. Its protein product is CASSLGVREETQYF.

The count of this clone is one. V and J are TRBV19 and TRBJ1-2; 10 bases map to TRBD1. Germline V CDR1 and CDR2: LNHDA, SQIVND (reference sequence). With V trimmed by 4 bases and J by 8 bases, 22 bases remained unmatched. The CDR3 extends over 19 amino acids. In nucleotides, the CDR3 is TGTGCCAGTAGTACAGAGGGAGGGACAGGGGCCGTTCTGGGAGGAGGCTACACCTTC. Translated: CASSTEGGTGAVLGGGYTF.

The chain recombines TRBV24-1 with TRBJ2-5, with 12 bases matching TRBD2. Germline V lookup: CDR1 KGHDR, CDR2 SFDVKD. The CDR3 covers 16 residues. V lost 3 bases and J lost 5; bases outside the gene matches: 6. CDR3 sequence: CATSDVLAGGWETQYF. CDR3 in DNA: TGTGCCACCAGTGATGTACTAGCGGGAGGTTGGGAGACCCAGTACTTC.

The V and J genes are TRBV3-1 (or the pseudogene TRBV3-2) and TRBJ1-3; 7 positions match TRBD1. The CDR3 totals 17 residues. The trim removed 1 base at V and 1 base at J, leaving 7 bases unmatched. In germline, CDR1 is LGHDT, CDR2 YNNKEL (reference sequence). CDR3 protein: CASSQVGRGRSGNTIYF. The CDR3 DNA sequence: TGTGCCAGCAGCCAAGTTGGAAGGGGGCGATCTGGAAACACCATATATTTT.

The rearrangement uses TRBV24-1 and TRBJ1-2; D gene uncertain. This CDR3 is 13 amino acids long. The germline CDR1 and CDR2 sequences are KGHDR and SFDVKD. Trimming stripped 10 bases from V and 4 bases from J, with 15 bases between. In DNA, the CDR3 is TGTGCCACGAGCGAGGGAGTCGGCTATGGCTACACCTTC. It codes for CATSEGVGYGYTF.

In DNA form, the CDR3 reads TGCAGCGTTGCAGGAGGAAATGAGCAGTTCTTC. Translation gives CSVAGGNEQFF. The chain is built from TRBV29-1 and TRBJ2-1, with D perhaps TRBD2 (5 bases). The germline gives CDR1 SQVTM, CDR2 ANQGSEA. The V end lost 4 bases, the J end lost 7 bases, and 8 bases lay between the germline ends. There are 11 residues in the CDR3.